This is a list of T cell receptor beta chains from one sample in a study of naive and memory T cell subsets. TCRdb analysed the UMI-ligation and nested PCR reads with MiXCR anew, one entry per CDR3 protein. The sample has more than 95,000 distinct CDR3 sequences, more than 14% seen once. The sample taken for sequencing was naive CD8+ T cells from blood. These receptors were taken from a human donor in good health. Each CDR3 is given with its conserved first and last residue. A D gene is named only where the DNA matches it firmly. Clone size is given for some rows only: seen once, a few or many times, or a class if the clone is expanded.

v_gene	abundance	d_gene	j_gene	CDR3nt	CDR3aa
TRBV2	-	-	TRBJ2-1	TGTGCCAGCTTGAGGGGAGATGGCTACAATGAGCAGTTCTTC	CASLRGDGYNEQFF
TRBV4-3	many	-	TRBJ2-3	TGCGCCAGCAGCCAAGATATATTTCGGGGCAGCCTAGAGTCGGATACGCAGTATTTT	CASSQDIFRGSLESDTQYF
TRBV20-1	-	-	TRBJ2-7	TGCAGTGCTACTCCCCAACAGGGGAGGATTCACGAGCAGTACTTC	CSATPQQGRIHEQYF
TRBV20-1	many	-	TRBJ1-5	TGCAGTGCCCCCCGGGTGGAAGGGGTGGGTCAGCCCCAGCATTTT	CSAPRVEGVGQPQHF
TRBV6-2/TRBV6-3	many	-	TRBJ2-5	TGTGCCAGCAGTTACCCTCCAGAGACCCAGTACTTC	CASSYPPETQYF
TRBV19	-	-	TRBJ2-7	TGTGCCAGTAGTATCGAAGCGGGCGCCGTTTCCTACGAGCAGTACTTC	CASSIEAGAVSYEQYF
TRBV6-2/TRBV6-3	few	TRBD2	TRBJ2-1	TGTGCCAGCAGCTCACAGACTAGCGGGGACAATGAGCAGTTCTTC	CASSSQTSGDNEQFF
TRBV4-3	many	TRBD2	TRBJ2-3	TGCGCCAGCAGCCAAAAGCCCGGGACTACGAGCACAGATACGCAGTATTTT	CASSQKPGTTSTDTQYF
TRBV20-1	few	-	TRBJ2-7	TGCAGTGCTAAGAAGGGACAAGCTTACGAGCAGTACTTC	CSAKKGQAYEQYF
TRBV6-2/TRBV6-3	many	TRBD2	TRBJ2-1	TGTGCCAGCAGTTACTATTCTTTAAGAGCGGGAGGCTACAATGAGCAGTTCTTC	CASSYYSLRAGGYNEQFF
TRBV7-2	few	TRBD1	TRBJ2-7	TGTGCCAGCGGCTCGGGACAGATACTCTACGAGCAGTACTTC	CASGSGQILYEQYF
TRBV2	few	TRBD1	TRBJ1-2	TGTGCCAGCAGGGAGGCTACAGGGGACTATGGCTACACCTTC	CASREATGDYGYTF
TRBV7-9	-	-	TRBJ2-1	TGTGCCAGCTCAGCGGGTCTTAGCGATGAGCAGTTCTTC	CASSAGLSDEQFF
TRBV12-3/TRBV12-4	-	-	TRBJ2-5	TGTGCCAGCAGTAGAACACGCCAAGAGACCCAGTACTTC	CASSRTRQETQYF
TRBV12-3/TRBV12-4	-	-	TRBJ2-2	TGTGCCAGCAGTTTTGGCCTAGCCCTCCCCGGGGAGCTGTTTTTT	CASSFGLALPGELFF
TRBV29-1	many	TRBD2	TRBJ2-4	TGCAGCGTTGATACGGGGAGCGGGGGCCAAACTGACATTCAGTACTTC	CSVDTGSGGQTDIQYF
TRBV7-9	-	-	TRBJ1-4	TGTGCCAGCAGCTTATTTCCCGGCGCGACTAATGAAAAACTGTTTTTT	CASSLFPGATNEKLFF
TRBV5-4	-	TRBD2	TRBJ2-1	TGTGCCAGCAGCTTTCGGGGACTAGCGGGAGGGGATGAGCAGTTCTTC	CASSFRGLAGGDEQFF
TRBV30	-	-	TRBJ2-1	TGTGCCTGGAGGGGCATGGATGAGCAGTTCTTC	CAWRGMDEQFF
TRBV27	-	TRBD1	TRBJ1-3	TGTGCCAGCAGTTCTCGGACAGGCGTCTCTGGAAACACCATATATTTT	CASSSRTGVSGNTIYF
TRBV29-1	-	-	TRBJ1-3	TGCAGCGTTGAAGATCTAAGGGTTAAAGGAAACACCATATATTTT	CSVEDLRVKGNTIYF
TRBV4-2	many	TRBD1	TRBJ1-2	TGTGCCAGCAGCCAGGGGGAGGGGGCCCGTCGCTATGGCTACACCTTC	CASSQGEGARRYGYTF
TRBV20-1	-	TRBD1	TRBJ2-2	TGCAGTGCTAGGAGGGGACAGGGGATGTCCGGGGAGCTGTTTTTT	CSARRGQGMSGELFF